The 32 T cell receptor beta chains in this list originate from one sample, sequenced in a study of naive and memory T cell subsets. An equimolar mix of two oligonucleotides served as the beta constant-region primer for TRBC1 and TRBC2. TCRdb used MiXCR to reprocess the UMI-ligation and nested PCR reads, holding one entry per CDR3 protein. This sample has about 85,000 distinct CDR3 sequences, with about an eighth found just once. Source material: central memory CD4+ T cells from blood. The origin of the receptors is a human donor in good health.

This clonotype was counted many times. This chain uses TRBV27 with TRBJ2-5, with 8 nucleotides matching TRBD2. Germline V CDR1 and CDR2: MNHEY, SMNVEV (reference sequence). This CDR3 has 14 residues. After removal of 6 bases from V and 2 bases from J, the junction contained 5 bases not matched to a gene. The CDR3 reads CASSVRGGQETQYF. DNA of the CDR3: TGTGCCAGCAGCGTTCGGGGGGGACAAGAGACCCAGTACTTC.

The V call is TRBV19, the J call TRBJ2-5; D is unclear. The CDR3 runs to 14 residues. V was trimmed by 3 bases and J by 5 bases, leaving 13 bases between them. Germline lookup yields CDR1 LNHDA and CDR2 SQIVND (reference sequence). The CDR3 reads CASSISTGGETQYF. DNA for the CDR3: TGTGCCAGTAGTATCTCGACGGGCGGCGAGACCCAGTACTTC.

This clonotype was found many times. The V call is TRBV28, the J call TRBJ1-5, with D hard to call. The germline gives CDR1 MDHEN, CDR2 SYDVKM. This CDR3 comprises 14 residues. The V gene lost 6 bases and the J gene lost 0 bases, with 9 bases spanning the gap. CDR3 loop: CASRISHSNQPQHF. The CDR3 nucleotides read TGTGCCAGCAGGATATCCCATAGCAATCAGCCCCAGCATTTT.

This clonotype was counted only a few times. The chain links TRBV18 to TRBJ1-2; 8 bases fit TRBD1. V lost 2 bases and J lost 3; bases outside the gene matches: 5. Germline assignment: CDR1 KGHSH and CDR2 LQKENI. The CDR3 is 15 residues long. This CDR3 reads CASSPVAGGDYGYTF. The CDR3 coding sequence is TGTGCCAGCTCACCAGTGGCAGGGGGCGACTATGGCTACACCTTC.

This clonotype was seen repeatedly, ten times or more. The chain recombines TRBV20-1 with TRBJ2-5; 8 bases are a match to TRBD2. Germline V gene data show CDR1 as DFQATT and CDR2 as SNEGSKA (reference sequence). Trimming cost V 0 bases and J 5 bases; bases outside gene matches: 8. The length of the CDR3 is 15 residues. DNA of the CDR3: TGCAGTGCTAGAGATCCGACTAGCGTTCACGAGACCCAGTACTTC. It codes for CSARDPTSVHETQYF.

This clonotype was counted between two and nine times. The chain joins TRBV7-2 to TRBJ1-1; no definite D call. V was clipped by 2 bases and J by 5 bases, with 9 bases between them. The CDR3 loop spans 13 amino acids. Germline assignment: CDR1 SGHTA and CDR2 FQGNSA. For the CDR3, the DNA is TGTGCCAGCAGCTTAAGTTCTGAAACTGAAGCTTTCTTT. Translation gives CASSLSSETEAFF.

This clonotype was seen a handful of times. The chain is built from TRBV20-1 and TRBJ2-5; the D gene is possibly TRBD2 (6 bases). V shed 0 bases and J shed 4 bases, with 9 bases lying between them. The CDR3 is 13 amino acids. Germline assignment: CDR1 DFQATT and CDR2 SNEGSKA (reference sequence). CDR3 nucleotides: TGCAGTGCTAGAGAGGCGGGACGAGAGACCCAGTACTTC. Its translation is CSAREAGRETQYF.

In this sample, this clonotype turned up many times. The chain uses TRBV6-1 and TRBJ1-5, with 7 bases fitting TRBD1. Germline V CDR1 and CDR2: MNHNS, SASEGT. The length of the CDR3 is 15 residues. V shed 5 bases and J 5 bases; nucleotides not matched to a gene: 9. CDR3 nucleotides: TGTGCCAGCAGTATAAGCCGTGGACAGGATCAGCCCCAGCATTTT. Translation gives CASSISRGQDQPQHF.

This clonotype was detected many times. This rearrangement joins TRBV10-3 to TRBJ2-7; D is possibly TRBD1 or TRBD2 (5 bases each). V was clipped by 4 bases and J by 6 bases, with 19 bases between them. The CDR3 length is 15 residues. Looked up from germline, CDR1 is ENHRY and CDR2 is SYGVKD. The DNA of the CDR3 is TGTGCCATCAGTGCAGGGACCGGGTTTCGTTCCGAGCAGTACTTC. This sequence encodes CAISAGTGFRSEQYF.

This clonotype has a handful of counts. The V gene is TRBV29-1, the J gene TRBJ2-7; D gene uncertain. CDR1 is SQVTM, CDR2 ANQGSEA, per germline. Trimming removed 5 bases at V and 0 bases at J, with 8 bases between. The CDR3 extends over 12 amino acids. CDR3 sequence reads: CSVYKGSYEQYF. The DNA of the CDR3 is TGCAGCGTTTATAAAGGCTCCTACGAGCAGTACTTC.

This clonotype came up many times. The chain uses TRBV12-3 or TRBV12-4 and TRBJ2-5; 9 bases align to TRBD1. This CDR3 spans 16 amino acids. The V and J ends lost 4 bases and 5 bases, in that order; junction bases with no gene match: 11. CDR3 in amino acids: CASSSTRDRAIETQYF. Written as DNA, the CDR3 is TGTGCCAGCAGTTCAACTAGGGACAGGGCGATTGAGACCCAGTACTTC.

This clonotype has more than one count but fewer than ten. The chain is built from TRBV27 and TRBJ1-4; no definite D call. CDR3 length equals 9 residues. V was trimmed by 6 bases and J by 13 bases, leaving 6 bases between them. The germline CDR1 and CDR2 sequences are MNHEY and SMNVEV (reference sequence). CDR3 DNA sequence: TGTGCCAGCAGGCTAGGACTGTTTTTT. Amino acids: CASRLGLFF.

The sample holds many counts of this clonotype. The chain combines TRBV11-3 with TRBJ2-1; no clear D. The V end lost 5 bases, the J end lost 5 bases, and 4 bases lay between the germline ends. Germline assignment: CDR1 SGHNT and CDR2 YENEEA. The CDR3 length is 11 residues. CDR3 in DNA: TGTGCCAGCAGCGCCGACAATGAGCAGTTCTTC. Its protein product is CASSADNEQFF.

J is TRBJ1-3 and V is TRBV3-1, with 7 bases that match TRBD1. V dropped 6 bases and J dropped 1; count of bases not matched to a gene: 3. From germline, CDR1 is LGHDT and CDR2 YNNKEL (reference sequence). This CDR3 spans 14 amino acids. The DNA of the CDR3 is TGTGCCAGCAGTCAACAGGGGTCTGGAAACACCATATATTTT. This codes for CASSQQGSGNTIYF. Looking up the rest from reference TRBV3-1 and TRBJ1-3 gives the full variable domain: DTAVSQTPKYLVTQMGNDKSIKCEQNLGHDTMYWYKQDSKKFLKIMFSYNNKELIINETVPNRFSPKSPDKAHLNLHINSLELGDSAVYFCASSQQGSGNTIYFGEGSWLTVV.

J is TRBJ1-1 and V is TRBV5-1; 7 positions match TRBD1. There are 13 residues in the CDR3. V shed 4 bases, J shed 8 bases, and the junction held 8 bases outside the gene matches. Germline-derived CDR1 and CDR2 are SGHRS and YFSETQ. In nucleotides, the CDR3 is TGCGCCAGCAGCCGCGACCGGACAGGAGAAGCTTTCTTT. It is translated as CASSRDRTGEAFF.

This clonotype was detected many times. This rearrangement joins TRBV7-2 to TRBJ2-5; 9 nucleotides match TRBD2. J lost 1 base, V lost 1 base, and 4 bases had no gene match. Germline loops: CDR1 SGHTA, CDR2 FQGNSA. The CDR3 spans 16 residues. CDR3 amino acids: CASSLGLAEAQETQYF. The CDR3 DNA sequence: TGTGCCAGCAGCTTAGGACTAGCGGAGGCCCAAGAGACCCAGTACTTC.

This clonotype turned up a few times. The chain couples TRBV7-9 to TRBJ1-1, with TRBD1 identical over 7 bases. The length of the CDR3 is 13 residues. V shed 6 bases, J shed 6 bases, and the junction held 7 bases outside the gene matches. Germline V lookup: CDR1 SEHNR, CDR2 FQNEAQ (reference sequence). CDR3 nucleotides: TGTGCCAGCAGTGACAGGGATTTCGCTGAAGCTTTCTTT. The encoded protein is CASSDRDFAEAFF.

This clonotype was counted only a few times. The chain joins TRBV6-2 or TRBV6-3 to TRBJ2-7, with TRBD1 identical over 8 bases. V shed 2 bases, J shed 7 bases, and the junction held 10 bases outside the gene matches. Germline assignment: CDR1 MNHEY and CDR2 SVGEGT. The CDR3 extends over 15 amino acids. The CDR3 coding sequence is TGTGCCAGCAGTTACCCCGGGACAGGCTTGGGGGAGCAGTACTTC. Translated, it gives CASSYPGTGLGEQYF.

The chain uses TRBV5-1 and TRBJ2-2, with D possibly being TRBD1 (6 bases). The CDR3 runs 18 residues. The germline gives CDR1 SGHRS, CDR2 YFSETQ. V shed 1 base and J shed 0 bases, with 16 bases lying between them. In DNA form, the CDR3 reads TGCGCCAGCAGCTTGCGCGGTACAGGGATGTCGAACACCGGGGAGCTGTTTTTT. It encodes CASSLRGTGMSNTGELFF.

A single count supports this clonotype. The chain couples TRBV29-1 to TRBJ1-4; perhaps TRBD1 as D (5 bases). This CDR3 has 13 amino acids. Trimming pared 0 bases from V and 6 bases from J, leaving 8 bases between. The germline V gene encodes CDR1 SQVTM and CDR2 ANQGSEA. The CDR3 loop is CSVEDRGDEKLFF. The CDR3 DNA sequence: TGCAGCGTTGAAGACCGGGGGGATGAAAAACTGTTTTTT.

This clonotype was seen more than once but under ten times. The chain has TRBV2 and TRBJ1-1, with a tentative D call TRBD1 (6 bases). The CDR3 extends over 13 amino acids. V was trimmed by 8 bases and J by 1 base, leaving 11 bases between them. CDR1 and CDR2 (germline): SNHLY, FYNNEI. This CDR3 is CASESQGNTEAFF. In DNA, the CDR3 is TGTGCCAGCGAGTCACAGGGGAACACTGAAGCTTTCTTT.

The V call is TRBV12-3 or TRBV12-4, the J call TRBJ2-7; 9 bases are shared with TRBD2. The CDR3 has 15 amino acids. The V and J ends lost 6 bases and 6 bases, in that order; junction bases with no gene match: 12. This chain's CDR3 is CASRQSGTSLVEQYF. The CDR3 DNA reads TGTGCCAGCAGGCAATCCGGGACTAGCCTTGTCGAGCAGTACTTC.

At least ten counts were recorded for this clonotype. This rearrangement joins TRBV29-1 to TRBJ1-2; D not resolved. V was cut by 3 bases and J by 5 bases, with 10 bases left in between. CDR3 size: 12 residues. Germline lookup yields CDR1 SQVTM and CDR2 ANQGSEA. CDR3 sequence reads: CSVEGNSYGYTF. As DNA, the CDR3 is TGCAGCGTTGAGGGAAACTCGTATGGCTACACCTTC. The variable domain in full, with the rest retrieved from reference TRBV29-1 and TRBJ1-2, is SAVISQKPSRDICQRGTSLTIQCQVDSQVTMMFWYRQQPGQSLTLIATANQGSEATYESGFVIDKFPISRPNLTFSTLTVSNMSPEDSSIYLCSVEGNSYGYTFGSGTRLTVV.

The V and J genes are TRBV5-6 and TRBJ2-7, with TRBD2 matching over 9 bases. V was clipped by 4 bases and J by 3 bases; unmatched bases: 8. The CDR3 totals 15 residues. The V gene's germline CDR1 is SGHDT and CDR2 YYEEEE. The CDR3 DNA is TGTGCCAGCAGCCGTACCGGGACTAGCAACTACGAGCAGTACTTC. Its protein is CASSRTGTSNYEQYF.

J is TRBJ1-1 and V is TRBV29-1; maybe TRBD1 (5 bases). The CDR3 is made up of 13 amino acids. V dropped 4 bases and J dropped 5 bases, with 14 bases sitting between them. The germline CDR1 and CDR2 sequences are SQVTM and ANQGSEA. The CDR3 loop reads CSVGGGDRTEAFF. The CDR3 nucleotides are TGCAGCGTTGGGGGGGGGGATCGGACTGAAGCTTTCTTT.

The chain couples TRBV29-1 to TRBJ2-1; no definite D call. The germline V gene has CDR1 SQVTM and CDR2 ANQGSEA. V was cut by 3 bases and J by 8 bases, with 8 bases left in between. The CDR3 has 11 amino acids. The CDR3 reads CSVDLFYEQFF. CDR3 coding DNA: TGCAGCGTTGATCTATTCTATGAGCAGTTCTTC.

Only a few counts were recorded for this clonotype. J is TRBJ1-2 and V is TRBV5-5; 8 positions agree with TRBD1. The length of the CDR3 is 15 residues. Germline-derived CDR1 and CDR2 are SGHKS and YYEKEE (reference sequence). The J segment lost 8 bases and the V segment lost 3 bases, leaving 12 bases of the junction unmatched. CDR3: CASSSVDGQGRGYTF. In nucleotides, the CDR3 is TGTGCCAGCAGCTCCGTGGATGGACAGGGTCGAGGCTACACCTTC.

This clonotype appeared a few times. The rearrangement joins TRBV6-1 to TRBJ2-7, with D hard to call. The length of the CDR3 is 13 residues. The V gene lost 1 base and the J gene lost 3 bases, with 7 bases spanning the gap. CDR1 and CDR2 from the germline V gene are MNHNS and SASEGT. In DNA form, the CDR3 reads TGTGCCAGCAGTGAAGGAGCCAACTACGAGCAGTACTTC. Its translation: CASSEGANYEQYF.

This clonotype has at least ten counts. The rearrangement uses TRBV7-8 and TRBJ2-7; the D gene is possibly TRBD2 (6 bases). CDR1 and CDR2 (germline): SGHVS, FQNEAQ. This CDR3 is built from 12 residues. The germline V and J ends were trimmed by 6 bases and 3 bases, with 9 bases remaining between them. This CDR3 reads CASRLGSYEQYF. The DNA of the CDR3 is TGTGCCAGCAGGCTCGGGAGCTACGAGCAGTACTTC.

This clonotype showed up just a few times. J is TRBJ2-2 and V is TRBV29-1; 7 bases match TRBD2. Unmatched junction bases numbered 8, after V lost 5 bases and J lost 2 bases. The CDR3 runs 15 residues. The germline V gene has CDR1 SQVTM and CDR2 ANQGSEA. CDR3 bases: TGCAGCGTTACGACTAGCAGCACCAACACCGGGGAGCTGTTTTTT. Translated, it gives CSVTTSSTNTGELFF.

The CDR3 nucleotides read TGTGCCAGCAACAGACGATCTGGGGCCAACGTCCTGACTTTC. Translating it yields CASNRRSGANVLTF. This sequence joins TRBV2 and TRBJ2-6; D is uncertain. The length of the CDR3 is 14 residues. Germline values: CDR1 SNHLY, CDR2 FYNNEI. V dropped 7 bases and J dropped 1 base, with 8 bases sitting between them. Full variable domain (missing parts from reference TRBV2 and TRBJ2-6): EPEVTQTPSHQVTQMGQEVILRCVPISNHLYFYWYRQILGQKVEFLVSFYNNEISEKSEIFDDQFSVERPDGSNFTLKIRSTKLEDSAMYFCASNRRSGANVLTFGAGSRLTVL.

The sample holds many counts of this clonotype. In nucleotides, the CDR3 is TGCAGCGTTGGGACTAGCGGGAGTACGCGAGGTGAGCAGTTCTTC. Its translation: CSVGTSGSTRGEQFF. The rearrangement links TRBV29-1 to TRBJ2-1, with 13 bases identical to TRBD2. The V gene end was trimmed by 4 bases and the J gene end by 9 bases; junction bases not matched to a gene: 9. The length of the CDR3 is 15 residues. Germline V lookup: CDR1 SQVTM, CDR2 ANQGSEA.